The clone carrying this T cell receptor beta chain was observed at least ten times. Its target is unknown. The V end was cut by 2 bases, the J end by 3 bases, with 8 bases between. Germline V gene lookup returns CDR1 MNHEY and CDR2 SVGEGT. The CDR3 covers 13 residues. TCR beta CDR3 regions were amplified from RNA transcripts. The TCR CDR3 first-round RT-PCR relied on the HTBI primer set. Via MiXCR, TCRdb re-called the multiplex PCR reads, giving one row per CDR3 protein. The sample shows more than 300,000 distinct CDR3 sequences, less than 15% of them seen only once. These data belong to a study of T cells in Graves' hyperthyroidism and ophthalmopathy. Uncontrolled infection, other autoimmune disease, pregnancy and lactation each barred patients from inclusion. Study outcomes and limitations: Ophthalmopathy, as predicted by the model, came a median approximately 6.5 months after the prediction.

The source of this sequence is a woman between 18 and 30 years old with Graves' hyperthyroidism. The specimen was blood. The chain is built from TRBV6-2 or TRBV6-3 and TRBJ2-7; no clear D. CDR3 nucleotide sequence: TGTGCCAGCAGTTACAGCCCTTTCTACGAGCAGTACTTC. Its translation: CASSYSPFYEQYF.